These 13 T cell receptor beta chains originate from one sample sequenced in a study of T cells after yellow fever vaccination. A single record per CDR3 protein comes from TCRdb applying MiXCR to the 5' RACE reads. The sample holds 170,000 or so distinct CDR3 sequences, about a tenth seen once. The material sequenced was CD8+ T cells sorted from PBMCs, taken 45 days after the yellow fever booster vaccination. These receptors were collected from a man younger than 30 who received the YFV17D yellow fever vaccine.

The J gene is TRBJ1-1, the V gene TRBV5-1; D may be TRBD1 (5 bases). Between the trimmed V and J ends, which lost 1 base and 1 base, there was a span of 14 bases. The length of the CDR3 is 16 residues. Germline-derived CDR1 and CDR2 are SGHRS and YFSETQ. The CDR3 sequence is CASSLFARVPNTEAFF. The CDR3 nucleotides read TGCGCCAGCAGCTTGTTCGCCAGGGTCCCGAACACTGAAGCTTTCTTT.

CDR3 DNA sequence: TGCGCCAGCAGCCAAACGACTAGCGGGGGCCTAGAGGAGACCCAGTACTTC. Protein product: CASSQTTSGGLEETQYF. This rearrangement joins TRBV4-3 to TRBJ2-5; 12 bases align to TRBD2. V dropped 2 bases and J dropped 5; count of bases not matched to a gene: 9. Germline CDR1 and CDR2: LGHNA and YSLEER. The CDR3 has 17 residues.

The gene calls are TRBV4-1 and TRBJ2-3; D remains unclear. V dropped 6 bases and J dropped 0 bases, with 13 bases sitting between them. The CDR3 sequence is 15 residues long. Per germline, CDR1 MGHRA and CDR2 YSYEKL. CDR3 amino acids: CASRRTALSTDTQYF. The CDR3 nucleotides are TGCGCCAGCAGGCGAACAGCCCTTAGCACAGATACGCAGTATTTT.

A word on this clonotype: This may arise from a read error, as a much more abundant clone is one base away. This chain joins TRBV15 and TRBJ2-2; D gene uncertain. The CDR3 extends over 14 amino acids. The germline gives CDR1 LNHNV, CDR2 YYDKDF (reference sequence). V lost 8 bases, J lost 0 bases, and 10 bases lay in between. In nucleotides, the CDR3 is TGTGCCACCCAGACGTACCCGAACACCGGGGAGCTGTTTTTT. Translation: CATQTYPNTGELFF.

The J gene is TRBJ2-5, the V gene TRBV28; D gene unclear. The V gene's germline CDR1 is MDHEN and CDR2 SYDVKM. The CDR3 is 16 amino acids. The V gene lost 3 bases and the J gene lost 5 bases, with 19 bases spanning the gap. CDR3 residues: CASSFALLEVGETQYF. The CDR3 region has the DNA TGTGCCAGCAGTTTCGCTCTATTAGAAGTTGGGGAGACCCAGTACTTC. Based on the CDR3 plus reference TRBV28 and TRBJ2-5, the full variable domain is DVKVTQSSRYLVKRTGEKVFLECVQDMDHENMFWYRQDPGLGLRLIYFSYDVKMKEKGDIPEGYSVSREKKERFSLILESASTNQTSMYLCASSFALLEVGETQYFGPGTRLLVL.

There are a few counts of this clonotype. The chain couples TRBV7-2 to TRBJ2-3; TRBD1 agrees at 7 bases. Germline CDR1 reads SGHTA; CDR2 reads FQGNSA. This CDR3 is built from 15 residues. The J segment lost 2 bases and the V segment lost 6 bases, leaving 8 bases of the junction unmatched. The CDR3 coding sequence is TGTGCCAGCAGACTATCCACAGGGGACACAGATACGCAGTATTTT. This codes for CASRLSTGDTDTQYF. The full variable domain, with the rest looked up from reference TRBV7-2 and TRBJ2-3, is GAGVSQSPSNKVTEKGKDVELRCDPISGHTALYWYRQSLGQGLEFLIYFQGNSAPDKSGLPSDRFSAERTGGSVSTLTIQRTQQEDSAVYLCASRLSTGDTDTQYFGPGTRLTVL.

V usage is TRBV12-3 or TRBV12-4 and J usage is TRBJ2-1, with TRBD1 as a possible D gene (5 bases). This CDR3 spans 14 amino acids. The germline V and J ends were trimmed by 7 bases and 9 bases, with 19 bases remaining between them. The CDR3: CASNEGDFMGEQFF. The CDR3, as DNA: TGTGCCAGCAATGAAGGGGATTTCATGGGTGAGCAGTTCTTC.

This clonotype was seen many times. The chain combines TRBV7-2 with TRBJ2-5, with 7 nucleotides matching TRBD2. Germline V CDR1 and CDR2: SGHTA, FQGNSA. CDR3 length: 18 residues. The V and J ends lost 2 bases and 5 bases, in that order; junction bases with no gene match: 17. This CDR3 reads CASSLLVWFGGEGETQYF. The CDR3 DNA follows: TGTGCCAGCAGCTTATTGGTGTGGTTTGGCGGGGAGGGGGAGACCCAGTACTTC.

This clonotype came up many times. The CDR3 protein is CASSFPEGDGTDTQYF. The CDR3 region has the DNA TGTGCCAGCAGCTTCCCTGAGGGGGACGGCACAGATACGCAGTATTTT. This chain links TRBV7-2 with TRBJ2-3; D might be TRBD1 (6 bases). Germline values: CDR1 SGHTA, CDR2 FQGNSA. The CDR3 extends over 16 amino acids. V lost 3 bases, J lost 1 base, and 14 bases lay in between.

The CDR3 region has the DNA TGTGCCAGCAGGGAAACTAGTTGGGGCCTCGACGAGCAGTACGTC. Its protein product is CASRETSWGLDEQYV. The chain joins TRBV2 to TRBJ2-7; TRBD1 or TRBD2 may be the D gene (5 bases each). Germline CDR1 and CDR2: SNHLY and FYNNEI. This CDR3 comprises 15 residues. Trimming cost V 6 bases and J 5 bases, with 20 bases left between them.

The V call is TRBV9, the J call TRBJ1-4; tentative D call: TRBD1 (6 bases). CDR1 and CDR2 from the germline V gene are SGDLS and YYNGEE. V lost 4 bases and J lost 5, with 21 bases in between. The CDR3 is 17 residues long. CDR3 sequence (DNA): TGTGCCAGCAGCTCTCAGGAAAGGGGGGGCTGGAATGAAAAACTGTTTTTT. Translated: CASSSQERGGWNEKLFF. Full variable domain (rest looked up from reference TRBV9 and TRBJ1-4): DSGVTQTPKHLITATGQRVTLRCSPRSGDLSVYWYQQSLDQGLQFLIQYYNGEERAKGNILERFSAQQFPDLHSELNLSSLELGDSALYFCASSSQERGGWNEKLFFGSGTQLSVL.

In its sample, this clonotype was seen a few times. V is TRBV29-1 and J is TRBJ2-5; TRBD2 matches 7 bases. With V trimmed by 6 bases and J by 4 bases, 5 bases remained unmatched. The CDR3 totals 12 residues. In germline, CDR1 is SQVTM, CDR2 ANQGSEA. The CDR3, as DNA: TGCAGCGTGGCGGGAGTAGGAGAGACCCAGTACTTC. Protein sequence: CSVAGVGETQYF.

This clonotype was seen a few times. The V gene is TRBV7-9, the J gene TRBJ1-2; unclear D gene. V was shortened by 2 bases and J by 4 bases, with 17 bases between the two germline ends. The CDR3 has 16 amino acids. Germline CDR1 and CDR2: SEHNR and FQNEAQ (reference sequence). CDR3 sequence reads: CASSLRFRGRTYGYTF. In DNA form, the CDR3 reads TGTGCCAGCAGCTTAAGGTTTCGGGGTCGTACCTATGGCTACACCTTC.